These T cell receptor beta chains were read from a single sample in a study of immune cell composition in non-small cell lung cancer. Generated by immunoSEQ multiplex PCR, the TCRdb table keeps only in-frame clones and is missing some. The sample consists of over 2,500 clones, around 74% of them appearing once. The sequenced material came from lung tumor tissue. These receptors were taken from a human donor with non-small cell lung cancer. Both conserved end residues are part of each CDR3. A D gene is named only where the DNA matches it firmly. Where a row states a size, it is once, few, many or the class of an expanded clone; other rows omit it.

>NA|TRBV5-1|TRBJ1-4|NA|15
TGCGCCAGCAGCCCCGACCCGTCGCGCGGTGAAAAACTGTTTTTT
CASSPDPSRGEKLFF
>TRBD1|TRBV9|TRBJ1-1|NA|15
TGTGCCAGCAGCGGACAGGGAGGAAAGAACACTGAAGCTTTCTTT
CASSGQGGKNTEAFF
>TRBD2|TRBV7-8|TRBJ2-7|NA|15
TGTGCCAGCAGCCGACTAGCGGGGATCTCCTACGAGCAGTACTTC
CASSRLAGISYEQYF
>TRBD2|TRBV5-4|TRBJ2-2|NA|15
TGTGCCAGCAGCTTGGACGGGAGGGCCCTCGGGGAGCTGTTTTTT
CASSLDGRALGELFF
>NA|TRBV18|TRBJ1-2|NA|14
TGTGCCAGCTCACCTCTGACAGATAACTATGGCTACACCTTC
CASSPLTDNYGYTF
>TRBD1|TRBV9|TRBJ1-2|NA|16
TGTGCCAGCAGCGGAGAGGCCCTACAGGGGGTCTATGGCTACACCTTC
CASSGEALQGVYGYTF
>TRBD2|TRBV2|TRBJ2-1|NA|17
TGTGCCAGCAGTGGTGATCCTGGGGGGGACGAGAACGATGAGCAGTTCTTC
CASSGDPGGDENDEQFF
>TRBD2|TRBV6-1|TRBJ2-1|NA|14
TGTGCCAGCAACATAGCGGGAGTGTACAATGAGCAGTTCTTC
CASNIAGVYNEQFF
>NA|TRBV27|TRBJ2-3|few|14
TGTGCCAGCAGCCGAGAGCAGGGGACAGATACGCAGTATTTT
CASSREQGTDTQYF
>NA|TRBV6-5|TRBJ2-1|NA|14
TGTGCCAGCAGTCCCCGAGAGGCATACAATGAGCAGTTCTTC
CASSPREAYNEQFF
>NA|TRBV30|TRBJ2-7|NA|11
TGTGCCTGGAGACGAGAGTACGAGCAGTACTTC
CAWRREYEQYF
>NA|TRBV18|TRBJ1-3|NA|18
TGTGCCAGCTCCACCGGGGATGGCCGCCTCCCTTCTGGAAACACCATATATTTT
CASSTGDGRLPSGNTIYF
>TRBD1|TRBV30|TRBJ2-7|NA|14
TGTGCCTGGAGTGTCGGGACAGGGGGCTCCGAGCAGTACTTC
CAWSVGTGGSEQYF
>NA|TRBV2|TRBJ1-1|few|15
TGTGCCAGCAGTGAGAATTCCTGGGGGAGGACTGAAGCTTTCTTT
CASSENSWGRTEAFF
>TRBD1|TRBV19|TRBJ1-1|large|16
TGTGCCAGTAGTACGGGGTTGACAGGGGCGAACACTGAAGCTTTCTTT
CASSTGLTGANTEAFF
>TRBD2|TRBV10-1|TRBJ2-7|few|16
TGCGCCAGCAGTGATGGGACTAGCGGGAGGGCCGAGGAGCAGTACTTC
CASSDGTSGRAEEQYF
>TRBD2|TRBV5-4|TRBJ2-3|NA|16
TGTGCCAGCAGCCCAAGGGCGGGACTAAGCACAGATACGCAGTATTTT
CASSPRAGLSTDTQYF
>TRBD2|TRBV5-4|TRBJ2-7|NA|15
TGTGCCAGCAGCTTGGACGGGACTAGTGGCTACGAGCAGTACTTC
CASSLDGTSGYEQYF
>NA|TRBV11-1|TRBJ1-1|NA|13
TGTGCCAGCAGCTCCAGTTTAGGGAGAGAAGCTTTCTTT
CASSSSLGREAFF
>TRBD1|TRBV27|TRBJ1-1|NA|16
TGTGCCAGCAGTTTATGGGGGACAGGCATCAACACTGAAGCTTTCTTT
CASSLWGTGINTEAFF
>NA|TRBV7-3|TRBJ2-5|NA|14
TGTGCCAGCAGCTTCGGCGGGCACCAAGAGACCCAGTACTTC
CASSFGGHQETQYF
>NA|TRBV6-1|TRBJ1-1|NA|13
TGTGCCAGCAAGCTCGGGTCGAACACTGAAGCTTTCTTT
CASKLGSNTEAFF
>NA|TRBV4-3|TRBJ2-2|NA|17
TGCGCCAGCAGCCAAGGGGATTCTAGCGCCAACACCGGGGAGCTGTTTTTT
CASSQGDSSANTGELFF
>TRBD2|TRBV28|TRBJ2-5|NA|15
TGTGCCAGCAGTGCCCCGGGACTAGCGCAAGAGACCCAGTACTTC
CASSAPGLAQETQYF
>NA|TRBV30|TRBJ2-3|NA|15
TGTGCCTGGAGTGTACTGGGGGCGGAAACAGATACGCAGTATTTT
CAWSVLGAETDTQYF
>NA|TRBV5-1|TRBJ1-1|NA|16
TGCGCCAGCAGCTTGGGACTAAACCTTATGAACACTGAAGCTTTCTTT
CASSLGLNLMNTEAFF
>TRBD1|TRBV5-1|TRBJ2-2|NA|13
TGCGCCAGCAACCCAGGGGGTGGCGGGGAGCTGTTTTTT
CASNPGGGGELFF
>NA|TRBV6-6|TRBJ1-1|NA|14
TGTGCCAGCAGACGCGGACAGTTGAACACTGAAGCTTTCTTT
CASRRGQLNTEAFF
>NA|TRBV5-1|TRBJ2-6|NA|18
TGCGCCAGCAGCCAGAACAGGCCAGACTCCTCTGGGGCCAACGTCCTGACTTTC
CASSQNRPDSSGANVLTF
>TRBD1|TRBV5-5|TRBJ1-5|NA|17
TGTGCCAGCAGCTGGACGGAGGGGGCTGGGAGCAATCAGCCCCAGCATTTT
CASSWTEGAGSNQPQHF
>TRBD1|TRBV28|TRBJ1-2|NA|11
TGTGCCAGCAGGACAGGGGATGGCTACACCTTC
CASRTGDGYTF
>TRBD2|TRBV12-5|TRBJ2-1|NA|14
TGTGCTAGTGCCATGACTAGCGGGAGGAGTGAGCAGTTCTTC
CASAMTSGRSEQFF
>TRBD2|TRBV7-9|TRBJ2-3|NA|17
TGTGCCAGCAGCGTCAGACTAGCGGGAGGCCCCACAGATACGCAGTATTTT
CASSVRLAGGPTDTQYF
>TRBD1|TRBV10-2|TRBJ2-7|few|12
TGCGCCAGCAGCGGGACAGCCTACGAGCAGTACTTC
CASSGTAYEQYF
>TRBD1|TRBV30|TRBJ1-4|NA|14
TGTGCCTGGAGTCTAGGACAGGGAGCTGAAAAACTGTTTTTT
CAWSLGQGAEKLFF
>TRBD1|TRBV10-2|TRBJ1-2|few|15
TGCGCCAGCAGCCCGGCCGGGACAGGGGTTATCGGCTACACCTTC
CASSPAGTGVIGYTF
>NA|TRBV7-2|TRBJ2-1|NA|16
TGTGCCAGCAGCTTAGTGGGTAGCGGCTCCTACAATGAGCAGTTCTTC
CASSLVGSGSYNEQFF
>NA|TRBV4-1|TRBJ1-3|once|12
TGCGCCGGGCTGAGCTCTGGAAACACCATATATTTT
CAGLSSGNTIYF
>NA|TRBV4-2|TRBJ2-1|NA|15
TGTGCCAGCAGCCCAAGTCTCACTAGCAGCAATGAGCAGTTCTTC
CASSPSLTSSNEQFF
>NA|TRBV10-3|TRBJ1-5|NA|12
TGTGCCATCAGTGACCACAATCAGCCCCAGCATTTT
CAISDHNQPQHF
>NA|TRBV5-4|TRBJ2-3|NA|14
TGTGCCAGCAGCTCAAGACAGAGCACAGATACGCAGTATTTT
CASSSRQSTDTQYF
>TRBD2|TRBV15|TRBJ2-5|NA|17
TGTGCCACCAGCAGAGGGGATAGTAGCGGGACGCAAGAGACCCAGTACTTC
CATSRGDSSGTQETQYF
>TRBD1|TRBV5-5|TRBJ1-6|NA|19
TGTGCCAGCAGCTTGATCCGGGACAGGGACGACCTGGATAATTCACCCCTCCACTTT
CASSLIRDRDDLDNSPLHF
>NA|TRBV5-4|TRBJ1-1|few|15
TGTGCCAGCAGCCCGCTAGGACAGCAAAGAACTGAAGCTTTCTTT
CASSPLGQQRTEAFF
>NA|TRBV5-4|TRBJ2-2|once|16
TGTGCCAGCAGCTTTTTGATCGGGAGCAACACCGGGGAGCTGTTTTTT
CASSFLIGSNTGELFF
>TRBD2|TRBV7-9|TRBJ2-5|NA|15
TGTGCCAGCAGCTTAGGGGCGGGAGCAAGAGAGACCCAGTACTTC
CASSLGAGARETQYF
>TRBD2|TRBV5-1|TRBJ2-6|NA|18
TGCGCCAGCAGTAGTATCGCGGGAGGGCCGGCTGGGGCCAACGTCCTGACTTTC
CASSSIAGGPAGANVLTF
>TRBD1|TRBV29-1|TRBJ2-7|NA|15
TGCAGCGTTGATTGGGGACAGGGGCTAGAATACGAGCAGTACTTC
CSVDWGQGLEYEQYF
>TRBD1|TRBV4-3|TRBJ2-1|NA|15
TGCGCCAGCAGCCAAGAGGGACAGGGGGCGTATGAGCAGTTCTTC
CASSQEGQGAYEQFF